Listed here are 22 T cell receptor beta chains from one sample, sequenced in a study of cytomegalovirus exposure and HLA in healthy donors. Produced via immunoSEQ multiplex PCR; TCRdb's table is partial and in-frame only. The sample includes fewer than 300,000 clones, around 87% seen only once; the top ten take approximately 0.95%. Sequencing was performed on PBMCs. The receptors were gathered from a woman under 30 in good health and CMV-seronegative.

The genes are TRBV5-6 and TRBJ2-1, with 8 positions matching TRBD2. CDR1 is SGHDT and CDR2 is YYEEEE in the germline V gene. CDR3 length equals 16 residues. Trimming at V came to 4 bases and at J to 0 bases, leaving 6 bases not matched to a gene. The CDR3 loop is CASSTGLESSYNEQFF. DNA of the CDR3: TGTGCCAGCAGCACGGGACTAGAGAGCTCCTACAATGAGCAGTTCTTC.

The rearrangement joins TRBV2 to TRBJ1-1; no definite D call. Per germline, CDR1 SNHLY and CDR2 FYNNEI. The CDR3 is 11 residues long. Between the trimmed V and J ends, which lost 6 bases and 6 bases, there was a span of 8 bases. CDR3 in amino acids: CASRGRPEAFF. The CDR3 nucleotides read TGTGCCAGCAGAGGCAGGCCTGAAGCTTTCTTT.

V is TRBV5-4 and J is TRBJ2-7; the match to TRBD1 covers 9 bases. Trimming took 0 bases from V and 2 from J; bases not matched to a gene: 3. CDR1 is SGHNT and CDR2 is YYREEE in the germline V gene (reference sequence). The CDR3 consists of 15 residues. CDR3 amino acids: CASSLAGTGPYEQYF. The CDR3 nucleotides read TGTGCCAGCAGCTTGGCCGGGACAGGGCCCTACGAGCAGTACTTC.

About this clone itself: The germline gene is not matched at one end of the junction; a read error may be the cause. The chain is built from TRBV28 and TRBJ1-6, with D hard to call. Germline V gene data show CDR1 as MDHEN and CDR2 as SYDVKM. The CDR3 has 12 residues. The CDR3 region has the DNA TGTGCCAGCAGTTTATACCGGGGTCCGATTTTGTTT. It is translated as CASSLYRGPILF.

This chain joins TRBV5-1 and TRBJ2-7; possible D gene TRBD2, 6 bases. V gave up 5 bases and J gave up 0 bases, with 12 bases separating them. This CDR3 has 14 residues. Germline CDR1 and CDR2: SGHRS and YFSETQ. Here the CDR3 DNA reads TGCGCCAGCAGTTGGGGAGGTTCCTCCTACGAGCAGTACTTC. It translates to CASSWGGSSYEQYF.

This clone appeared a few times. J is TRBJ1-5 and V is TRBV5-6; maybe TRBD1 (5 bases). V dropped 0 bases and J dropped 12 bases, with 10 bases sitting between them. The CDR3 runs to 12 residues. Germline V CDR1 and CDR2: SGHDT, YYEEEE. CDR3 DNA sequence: TGTGCCAGCAGCTTGGGACAGTTGAACCAGCATTTT. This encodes CASSLGQLNQHF.

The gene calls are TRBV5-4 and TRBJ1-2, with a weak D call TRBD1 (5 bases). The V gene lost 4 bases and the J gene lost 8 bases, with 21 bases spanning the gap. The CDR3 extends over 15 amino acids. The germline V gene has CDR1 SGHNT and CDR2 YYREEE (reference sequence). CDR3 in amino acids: CASSRKDILSLGYTF. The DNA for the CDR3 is TGTGCCAGCAGCCGGAAGGACATTCTCTCTCTCGGCTACACCTTC.

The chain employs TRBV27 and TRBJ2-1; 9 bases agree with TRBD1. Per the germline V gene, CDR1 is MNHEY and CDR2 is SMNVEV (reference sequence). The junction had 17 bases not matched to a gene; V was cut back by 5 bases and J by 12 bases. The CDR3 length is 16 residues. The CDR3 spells CASSGGQGWGKFGQFF. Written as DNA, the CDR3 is TGTGCCAGCAGTGGAGGACAGGGGTGGGGAAAGTTTGGGCAGTTCTTC.

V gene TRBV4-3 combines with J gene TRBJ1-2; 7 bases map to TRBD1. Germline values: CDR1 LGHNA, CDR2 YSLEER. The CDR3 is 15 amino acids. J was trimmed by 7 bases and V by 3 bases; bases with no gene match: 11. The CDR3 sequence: CASSQDTGAYSGYTF. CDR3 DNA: TGCGCCAGCAGCCAGGACACAGGGGCATACTCTGGCTACACCTTC.

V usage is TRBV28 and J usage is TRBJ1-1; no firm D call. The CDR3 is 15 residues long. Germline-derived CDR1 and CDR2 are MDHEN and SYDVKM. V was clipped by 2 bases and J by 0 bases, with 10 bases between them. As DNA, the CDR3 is TGTGCCAGCAGTTTAATTGCGGGTTTGAACACTGAAGCTTTCTTT. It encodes CASSLIAGLNTEAFF. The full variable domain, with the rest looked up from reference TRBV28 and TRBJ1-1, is DVKVTQSSRYLVKRTGEKVFLECVQDMDHENMFWYRQDPGLGLRLIYFSYDVKMKEKGDIPEGYSVSREKKERFSLILESASTNQTSMYLCASSLIAGLNTEAFFGQGTRLTVV.

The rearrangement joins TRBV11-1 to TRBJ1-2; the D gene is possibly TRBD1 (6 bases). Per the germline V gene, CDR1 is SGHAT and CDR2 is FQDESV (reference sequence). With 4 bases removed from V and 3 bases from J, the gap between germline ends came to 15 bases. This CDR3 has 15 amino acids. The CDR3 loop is CASSSYREGDYGYTF. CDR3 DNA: TGTGCCAGCAGCTCCTACAGGGAAGGTGACTATGGCTACACCTTC.

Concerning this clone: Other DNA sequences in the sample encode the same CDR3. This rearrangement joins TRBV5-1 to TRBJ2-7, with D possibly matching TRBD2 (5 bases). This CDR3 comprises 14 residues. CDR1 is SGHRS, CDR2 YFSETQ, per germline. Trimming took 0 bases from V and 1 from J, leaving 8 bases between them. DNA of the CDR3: TGCGCCAGCAGCTTGGGTTCGGGATCCTACGAGCAGTACTTC. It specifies CASSLGSGSYEQYF.

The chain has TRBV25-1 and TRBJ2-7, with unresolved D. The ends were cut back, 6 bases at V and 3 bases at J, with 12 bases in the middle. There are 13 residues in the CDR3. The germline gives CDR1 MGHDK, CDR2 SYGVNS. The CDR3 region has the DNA TGTGCCAGCAGCCCATTTGCAGGCTACGAGCAGTACTTC. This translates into CASSPFAGYEQYF.

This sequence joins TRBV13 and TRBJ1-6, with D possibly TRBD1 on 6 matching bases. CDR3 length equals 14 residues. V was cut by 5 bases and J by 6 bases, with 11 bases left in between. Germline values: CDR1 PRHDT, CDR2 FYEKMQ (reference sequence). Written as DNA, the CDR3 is TGTGCCAGCAGCACAAGGACAGCTAATTCACCCCTCCACTTT. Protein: CASSTRTANSPLHF.

CDR3 loop: CATGGLAGAYEQYF. CDR3 sequence (DNA): TGTGCCACCGGGGGACTAGCGGGTGCCTACGAGCAGTACTTC. The chain is built from TRBV19 and TRBJ2-7, with 12 bases that match TRBD2. CDR3 size: 14 residues. The trim removed 10 bases at V and 2 bases at J, leaving 6 bases unmatched. Germline V lookup: CDR1 LNHDA, CDR2 SQIVND (reference sequence).

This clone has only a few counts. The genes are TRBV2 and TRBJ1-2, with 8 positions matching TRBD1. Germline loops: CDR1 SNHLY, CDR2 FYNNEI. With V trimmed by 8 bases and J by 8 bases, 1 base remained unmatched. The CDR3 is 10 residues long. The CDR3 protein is CASHRGGYTF. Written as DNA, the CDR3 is TGTGCCAGCCACAGGGGGGGCTACACCTTC.

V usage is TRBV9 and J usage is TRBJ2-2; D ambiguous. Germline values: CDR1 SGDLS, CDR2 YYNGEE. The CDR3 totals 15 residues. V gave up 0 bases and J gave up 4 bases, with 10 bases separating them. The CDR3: CASSVEPGATGELFF. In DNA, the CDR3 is TGTGCCAGCAGCGTAGAGCCGGGTGCCACCGGGGAGCTGTTTTTT.

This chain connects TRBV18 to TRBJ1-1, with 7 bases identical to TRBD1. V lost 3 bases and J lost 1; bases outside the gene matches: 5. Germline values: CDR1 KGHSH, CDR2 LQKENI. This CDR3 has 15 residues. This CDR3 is CASSPEDRANTEAFF. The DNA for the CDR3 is TGTGCCAGCTCACCCGAAGACAGGGCGAACACTGAAGCTTTCTTT.

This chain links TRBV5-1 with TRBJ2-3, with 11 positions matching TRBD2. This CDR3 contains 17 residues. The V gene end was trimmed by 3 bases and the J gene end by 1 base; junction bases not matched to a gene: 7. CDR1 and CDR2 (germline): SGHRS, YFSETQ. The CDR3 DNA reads TGCGCCAGCAGCTATGTAGCGGGAGGGCTTGGCACAGATACGCAGTATTTT. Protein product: CASSYVAGGLGTDTQYF.

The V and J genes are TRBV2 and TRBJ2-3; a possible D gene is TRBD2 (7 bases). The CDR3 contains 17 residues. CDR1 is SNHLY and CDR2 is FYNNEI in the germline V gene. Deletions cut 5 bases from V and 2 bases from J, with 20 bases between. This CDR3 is CASSSRLGGGNTDTQYF. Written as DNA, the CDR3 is TGTGCCAGCAGTTCCCGACTAGGGGGGGGGAACACAGATACGCAGTATTTT. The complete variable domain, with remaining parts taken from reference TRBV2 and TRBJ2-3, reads EPEVTQTPSHQVTQMGQEVILRCVPISNHLYFYWYRQILGQKVEFLVSFYNNEISEKSEIFDDQFSVERPDGSNFTLKIRSTKLEDSAMYFCASSSRLGGGNTDTQYFGPGTRLTVL.

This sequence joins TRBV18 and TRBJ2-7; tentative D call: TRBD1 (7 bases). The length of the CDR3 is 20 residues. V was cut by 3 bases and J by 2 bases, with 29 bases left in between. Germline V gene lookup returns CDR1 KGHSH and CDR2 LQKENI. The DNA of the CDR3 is TGTGCCAGCTCACCCGGGAGACAGGGATTCCCCGCCTATAGGACCTACGAGCAGTACTTC. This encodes CASSPGRQGFPAYRTYEQYF. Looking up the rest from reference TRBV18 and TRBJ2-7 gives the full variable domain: NAGVMQNPRHLVRRRGQEARLRCSPMKGHSHVYWYRQLPEEGLKFMVYLQKENIIDESGMPKERFSAEFPKEGPSILRIQQVVRGDSAAYFCASSPGRQGFPAYRTYEQYFGPGTRLTVT.

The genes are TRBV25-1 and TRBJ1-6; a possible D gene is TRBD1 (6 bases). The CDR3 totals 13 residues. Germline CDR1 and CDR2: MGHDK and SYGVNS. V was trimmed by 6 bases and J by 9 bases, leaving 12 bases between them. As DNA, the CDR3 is TGTGCCAGCAGCGTACAGGGAACTTCACCCCTCCACTTT. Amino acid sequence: CASSVQGTSPLHF.